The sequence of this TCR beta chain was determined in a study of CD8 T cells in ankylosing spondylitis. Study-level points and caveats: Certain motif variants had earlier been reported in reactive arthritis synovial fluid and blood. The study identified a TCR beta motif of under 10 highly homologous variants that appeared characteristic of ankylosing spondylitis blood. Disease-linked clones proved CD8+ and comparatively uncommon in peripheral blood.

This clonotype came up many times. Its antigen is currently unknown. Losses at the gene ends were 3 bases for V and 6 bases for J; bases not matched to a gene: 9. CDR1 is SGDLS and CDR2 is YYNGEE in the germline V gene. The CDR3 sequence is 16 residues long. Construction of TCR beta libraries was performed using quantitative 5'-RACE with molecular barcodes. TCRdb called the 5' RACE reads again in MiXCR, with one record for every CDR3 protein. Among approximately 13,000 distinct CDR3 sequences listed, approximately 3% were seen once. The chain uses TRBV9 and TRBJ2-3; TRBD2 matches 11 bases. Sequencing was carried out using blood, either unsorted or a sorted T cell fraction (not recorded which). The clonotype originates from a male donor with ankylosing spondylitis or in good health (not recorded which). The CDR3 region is CASSDITSGGWDTQYF. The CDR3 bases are TGTGCCAGCAGCGATATAACTAGCGGGGGATGGGATACGCAGTATTTT.